This TCR beta chain was profiled in a study of T-cell memory formation after mild COVID-19. Whole-study results and caveats: Contracting clones from day 15 to 85 had balanced CD4/CD8; later expanders favoured CD4+.

TCRdb re-analysed the 5' RACE reads in MiXCR, keeping a single row per CDR3 protein. The sample records around 150,000 distinct CDR3 sequences, about 9.9% being singletons. This CDR3 has 16 amino acids. In germline, CDR1 is SGHTA, CDR2 FQGNSA. V was trimmed by 6 bases and J by 9 bases, leaving 24 bases between them. In regard to this clonotype: Its antigen is not identified.

Sequenced sample: PBMCs or a T cell subset sorted from them (not recorded which). The V gene is TRBV7-2, the J gene TRBJ2-1, with D tentatively TRBD1 or TRBD2 (5 bases each). The TCR originated in a man between 18 and 29 years old who had mild COVID-19 (a few samples of this study predate the infection). Cell type and time point are not known. The CDR3 DNA is TGTGCCAGCAGTCTACCGGGACCCTACGGGGCGGGTGAGCAGTTCTTC. It codes for CASSLPGPYGAGEQFF.